This T cell receptor (beta chain) emerged from a study of T cell responses to AZD1222 COVID-19 vaccine. V shed 5 bases, J shed 2 bases, and the junction held 0 bases outside the gene matches. CDR1 is SGHTA and CDR2 is FQGNSA in the germline V gene. This CDR3 is built from 13 residues. Pooled samples include second doses given at about 4 or 12 weeks. The assay was immunoSEQ multiplex PCR, and TCRdb's table has in-frame clones only and misses some. The table lists around 80,000 clones, 83% of them singletons. Findings and limits, study-wide: AZD1222 recipients seropositive at baseline numbered only six or seven. Spike-specific TCR breadth and depth grew following two AZD1222 doses.

The table lists this clone with a few counts. Its target is not known. The J gene is TRBJ1-5, the V gene TRBV7-2; TRBD1 aligns across 7 bases. The specimen was peripheral blood, collected 28 days after the second AZD1222 dose. The origin of this receptor is an adult who received the AZD1222 COVID-19 vaccine. CDR3 in DNA: TGTGCCAGCAGCAGGGGGCGCAATCAGCCCCAGCATTTT. Translating gives CASSRGRNQPQHF.